This record covers a single T cell receptor beta chain. The data belong to a study of blood T cell repertoires in COVID-19. At the level of the study: Whether acute or convalescent, the COVID-19 samples came from the United States, Italy and Spain. Sample material is recorded as cDNA or gDNA derived from T cells, B-cell-depleted T cells, or PBMCs.

Original analysis: Nucleated cell counts were estimated from reference gene primer amplification. Sequenced by immunoSEQ multiplex PCR; TCRdb stores in-frame clones only, minus some. From that table come the V and J calls and clone size; the DNA was used to work out D and trimming. The sample holds around 72,000 clones, 75% to 90% seen once. This CDR3 contains 15 residues. CDR1 is SNHLY, CDR2 FYNNEI, per germline. V was pared by 6 bases and J by 0 bases, with 4 bases of the junction left unmatched. This TCR was recovered from a man over 45 with active COVID-19. The chain joins TRBV2 to TRBJ1-3, with TRBD1 matching over 8 bases. Sequencing was done on a sample of peripheral blood. The CDR3 protein is CASSSGGSSGNTIYF. CDR3 nucleotides: TGTGCCAGCAGCTCAGGGGGCTCCTCTGGAAACACCATATATTTT. The full variable domain, its missing parts supplied by reference TRBV2 and TRBJ1-3, is EPEVTQTPSHQVTQMGQEVILRCVPISNHLYFYWYRQILGQKVEFLVSFYNNEISEKSEIFDDQFSVERPDGSNFTLKIRSTKLEDSAMYFCASSSGGSSGNTIYFGEGSWLTVV.